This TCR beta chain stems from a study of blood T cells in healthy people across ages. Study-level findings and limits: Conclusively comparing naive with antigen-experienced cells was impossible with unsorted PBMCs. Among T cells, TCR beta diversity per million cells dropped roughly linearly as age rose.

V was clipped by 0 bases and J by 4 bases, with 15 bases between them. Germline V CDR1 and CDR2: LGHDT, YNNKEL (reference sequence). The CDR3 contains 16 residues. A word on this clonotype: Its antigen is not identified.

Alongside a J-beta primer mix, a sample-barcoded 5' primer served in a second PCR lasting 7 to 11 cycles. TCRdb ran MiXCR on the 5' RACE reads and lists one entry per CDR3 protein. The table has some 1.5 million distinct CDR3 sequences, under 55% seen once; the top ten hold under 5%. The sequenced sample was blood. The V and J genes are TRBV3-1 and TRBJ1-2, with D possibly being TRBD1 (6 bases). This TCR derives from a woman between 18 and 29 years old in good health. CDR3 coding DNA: TGTGCCAGCAGCCAAGATGCGGCAGGGGCCCTCTATGGCTACACCTTC. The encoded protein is CASSQDAAGALYGYTF.